This T cell receptor (beta chain) derives from a study of blood T cell repertoires in COVID-19. The overall study: T cells, B-cell-depleted T cells, or PBMCs provided the cDNA or gDNA that served as material.

In the study's own analysis: From reference gene primer amplification, estimates of nucleated cell counts were derived. Using immunoSEQ multiplex PCR, the repertoire was profiled, and TCRdb retains in-frame clones only, with some absent. That table furnishes V, J and clone size, whereas the DNA furnished D and trimming. The sample has about 61,000 clones, around nine tenths seen once. This clone was detected only a few times. Sequencing was done on a sample of peripheral blood. The receptor comes from a woman aged 50 to 65 with active or convalescent COVID-19.

CDR3 protein: CAISDVGTGTAYEQYF. The CDR3, as DNA: TGTGCCATCAGTGACGTAGGAACCGGGACAGCTTACGAGCAGTACTTC. V usage is TRBV10-3 and J usage is TRBJ2-7, with 7 bases lining up with TRBD1. The germline V gene encodes CDR1 ENHRY and CDR2 SYGVKD. V lost 3 bases to trimming and J lost 4 bases; unmatched junction nucleotides: 12. The CDR3 covers 16 residues.